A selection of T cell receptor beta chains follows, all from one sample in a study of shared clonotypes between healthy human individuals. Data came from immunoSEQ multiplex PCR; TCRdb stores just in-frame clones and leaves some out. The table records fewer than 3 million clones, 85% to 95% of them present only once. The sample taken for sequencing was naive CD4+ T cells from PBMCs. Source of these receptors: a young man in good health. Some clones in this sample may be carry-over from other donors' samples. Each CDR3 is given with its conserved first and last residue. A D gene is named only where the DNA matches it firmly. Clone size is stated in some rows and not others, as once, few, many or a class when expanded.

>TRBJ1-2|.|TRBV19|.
TGTGCCAGTAGCAACATGGGGGGCGGCAGCTATGGCTACACCTTC
CASSNMGGGSYGYTF
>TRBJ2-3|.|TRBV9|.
TGTGCCAGCAGCCCCGACCCGCCACTCACAGATACGCAGTATTTT
CASSPDPPLTDTQYF
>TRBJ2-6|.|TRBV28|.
TGTGCCAGCAGCCCCTTATCTCCCTCACTAACATCAGGGTGGGGACTCTCTGGGGCCAACGTCCTGACTTTC
CASSPLSPSLTSGWGLSGANVLTF
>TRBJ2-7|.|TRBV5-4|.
TGTGCCAGCAGCTTGGCCATCGGGGGACAAGGAACATACGAGCAGTACTTC
CASSLAIGGQGTYEQYF
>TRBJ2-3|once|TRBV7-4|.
TGTGCCAGCAGCTTCCCGCGGGCTAGCACAGATACGCAGTATTTT
CASSFPRASTDTQYF
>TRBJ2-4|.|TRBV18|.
TGTGCCAGCTCACTACAAAACATTCAGTACTTC
CASSLQNIQYF
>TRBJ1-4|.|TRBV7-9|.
TGTGCCAGCAGAGTTGACCGGGGAACGGAGAATGAAAAACTGTTTTTT
CASRVDRGTENEKLFF
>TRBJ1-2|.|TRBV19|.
TGTGCCAGTAGTATAGGGGGCCGAGGCTACACCTTC
CASSIGGRGYTF
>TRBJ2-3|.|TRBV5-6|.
TGTGCCAGCAGCTTGGGAACCACAGATACGCAGTATTTT
CASSLGTTDTQYF
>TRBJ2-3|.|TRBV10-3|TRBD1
TGTGCCATCAGTGATACAGGGGGAGGCACAGATACGCAGTATTTT
CAISDTGGGTDTQYF
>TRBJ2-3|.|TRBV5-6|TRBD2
TGTGCCAGCAGCTCCCTAGCGGGTGAGACCACAGATACGCAGTATTTT
CASSSLAGETTDTQYF
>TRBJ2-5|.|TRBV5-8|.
TGTGCCAGCAGCTTGGGTCGGCGAGCGACAGAGACCCAGTACTTC
CASSLGRRATETQYF
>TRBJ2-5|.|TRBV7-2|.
TGTGCCAGCAGCTTAATTTCGGGTGAGACCCAGTACTTC
CASSLISGETQYF
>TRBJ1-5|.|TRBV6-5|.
TGTGCCAGCAGTTACTCAGGGAACAATCAGCCCCAGCATTTT
CASSYSGNNQPQHF
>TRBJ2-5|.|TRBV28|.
TGTGCCAGCAACTACCAGGGGGGGACCCAGTACTTC
CASNYQGGTQYF
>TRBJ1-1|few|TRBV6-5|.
TGTGCCAGCAGTTACTCGAAAGGGGTGGCTTTCTTT
CASSYSKGVAFF
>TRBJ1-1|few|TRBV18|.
TGTGCCAGCTCACCACCGGGGGTTGTGGGGGCTGAAGCTTTCTTT
CASSPPGVVGAEAFF
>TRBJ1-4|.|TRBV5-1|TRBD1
TGCGCCAGTTCGGGACAGCCTGCAACTAATGAAAAACTGTTTTTT
CASSGQPATNEKLFF
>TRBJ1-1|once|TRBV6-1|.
TGTGCCAGCAGTGAGTTCCCAGGGGTGTTGACTGAAGCTTTCTTT
CASSEFPGVLTEAFF
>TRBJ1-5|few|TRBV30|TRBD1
TGTGCCTGCTCGGGACAGAGCAATCAGCCCCAGCATTTT
CACSGQSNQPQHF
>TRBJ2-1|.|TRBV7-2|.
TGTGCCAGCAGCTTCTATGCCGGGACTGGTTACAATGAGCAGTTCTTC
CASSFYAGTGYNEQFF
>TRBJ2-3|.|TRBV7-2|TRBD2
TGTGCCAGCAGCCGTAGCGGGAGCCTGTTAGATACGCAGTATTTT
CASSRSGSLLDTQYF
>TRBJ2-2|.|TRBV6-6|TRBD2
TGTGCCAGCAGAGCCCTGGGCGGGGGGCCCACCGGGGAGCTGTTTTTT
CASRALGGGPTGELFF
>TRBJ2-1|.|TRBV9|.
TGTGCCAGCAGTACAGGGTTGGATGAGCAGTTCTTC
CASSTGLDEQFF
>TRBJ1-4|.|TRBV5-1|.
TGCGCCAGCATTTACGTAGAAAAACTGTTTTTT
CASIYVEKLFF
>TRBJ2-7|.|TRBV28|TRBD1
TGTGCCAGCAGCCAACCGGACAGGATCTCCTACGAGCAGTACTTC
CASSQPDRISYEQYF
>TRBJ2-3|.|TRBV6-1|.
TGTGCCAGCAGTGAACAGCTAAGCACAGATACGCAGTATTTT
CASSEQLSTDTQYF
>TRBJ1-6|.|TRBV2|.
TGTGCCAGCAGTGAAACCAGGGTCGGTTCACCCCTCCACTTT
CASSETRVGSPLHF
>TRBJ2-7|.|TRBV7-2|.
TGTGCCAGCAGCTCTAGGACAGCTTACGAGCAGTACTTC
CASSSRTAYEQYF
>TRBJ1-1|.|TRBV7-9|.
TGTGCCAGCAGCTTGCGGGGGGACACTGAAGCTTTCTTT
CASSLRGDTEAFF
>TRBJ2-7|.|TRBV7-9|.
TGTGCCAGCAGCCCGCCCTCCTACGAGCAGTACTTC
CASSPPSYEQYF
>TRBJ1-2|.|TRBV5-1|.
TGCGCCAGCAGCTTGGAACGGGGGGAGAATGGCTACACCTTC
CASSLERGENGYTF
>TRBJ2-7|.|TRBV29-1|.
TGCAGCGTTATCCCCGAGACCTACGAGCAGTACTTC
CSVIPETYEQYF
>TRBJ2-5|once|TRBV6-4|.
TGTGCCAGCAGTGATCCCAGGGCACAGGGGGGGGTCGGAGAGACCCAGTACTTC
CASSDPRAQGGVGETQYF
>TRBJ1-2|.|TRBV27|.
TGTGCCAGCAGTTTCGCCAATAACTATGGCTACACCTTC
CASSFANNYGYTF
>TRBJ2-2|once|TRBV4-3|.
TGCGCCAGCAGCCAAGAAGAGAGTTTTCCCGGGGAGCTGTTTTTT
CASSQEESFPGELFF
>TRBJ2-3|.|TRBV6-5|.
TGTGCCAGCAGTTACCGGGCTAGCACAGATACGCAGTATTTT
CASSYRASTDTQYF
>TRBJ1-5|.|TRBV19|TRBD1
TGTGCCTCAACGGGGGAGACAGGGGAAAATCAGCCCCAGCATTTT
CASTGETGENQPQHF
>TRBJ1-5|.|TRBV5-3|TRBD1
TGTGCCAGAAGCTGGCCGGGACAGGGATATCAGCCCCAGCATTTT
CARSWPGQGYQPQHF
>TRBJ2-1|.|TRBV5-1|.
TGCGCCAGCAGCTTGGGTGATACAGGCCGAAATGAGCAGTTCTTC
CASSLGDTGRNEQFF
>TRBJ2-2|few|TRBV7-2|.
TGTGCCAGCAGCCATCCGAGGGGATCCGGGGAGCTGTTTTTT
CASSHPRGSGELFF
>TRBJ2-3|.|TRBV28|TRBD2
TGTGCCAGCAGTTTACACCTGGGACTAGCGGGAGCCAGGGGGAGCACAGATACGCAGTATTTT
CASSLHLGLAGARGSTDTQYF
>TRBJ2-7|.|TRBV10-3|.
TGTGCCATCAGTGCTTTTACGGAGGAAGATTCCTACGAGCAGTACTTC
CAISAFTEEDSYEQYF
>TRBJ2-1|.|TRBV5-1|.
TGCGCCAGCAGCCTTGTGGTAAGAAGCGACAATGAGCAGTTCTTC
CASSLVVRSDNEQFF
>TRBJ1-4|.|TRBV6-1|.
TGTGCCAGCAGTGAATCTCAAGGGGATTGGGAAAAACTGTTTTTT
CASSESQGDWEKLFF
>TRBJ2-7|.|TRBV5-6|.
TGTGCCAGCAGCCTGAGAGGAGCGGATAGCCTACGAGGGCAGTACTTC
CASSLRGADSLRGQYF
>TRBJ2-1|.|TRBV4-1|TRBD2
TGCGCCAGCAGCCAAGATGTTTTGGGCGGGAGGGAGAATGAGCAGTTCTTC
CASSQDVLGGRENEQFF
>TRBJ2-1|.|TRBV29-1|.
TGCAGCGTTGGGGAACGGATGACCCAGGGTGAGCAGTTCTTC
CSVGERMTQGEQFF
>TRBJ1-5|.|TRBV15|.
TGTGCCACCAGCAGTGAGGGTTATCAGCCCCAGCATTTT
CATSSEGYQPQHF
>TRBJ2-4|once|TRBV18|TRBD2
TGTGCCAGCTCACCGGTCGGGGGGAACAAAAACATTCAGTACTTC
CASSPVGGNKNIQYF
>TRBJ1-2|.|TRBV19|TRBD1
TGTGCCAGTAGTAAAGGCGGACAGGGGGTGGCCTATGGCTACACCTTC
CASSKGGQGVAYGYTF
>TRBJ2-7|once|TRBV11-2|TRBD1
TGTGCCAGCAGCTCCCTCCGGGACAGAAATCCCTACGAGCAGTACTTC
CASSSLRDRNPYEQYF
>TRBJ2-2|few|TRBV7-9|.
TGTGCCAGCAGCCCCTCCACCGGGGAGCTGTTTTTT
CASSPSTGELFF
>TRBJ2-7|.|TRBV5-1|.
TGCGCCAGCAGCTTGTGGGACTCCTACGAGCAGTACTTC
CASSLWDSYEQYF
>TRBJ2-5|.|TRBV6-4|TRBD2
TGTGCCAGCAGTCCGAACGTGGGACTAGCGGTAGAGACCCAGTACTTC
CASSPNVGLAVETQYF
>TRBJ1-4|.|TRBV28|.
TGTGCCAGCGGCCTCTCCGCCCAGTTTAATGAAAAACTGTTTTTT
CASGLSAQFNEKLFF